This T cell receptor beta chain was obtained from a study of blood T cell repertoires in COVID-19. Some clones are missing from TCRdb's copy, which holds only in-frame ones; the method was immunoSEQ multiplex PCR. The sample lists roughly 50,000 clones, 86% occurring once. There are 16 residues in the CDR3. Germline V lookup: CDR1 KGHSH, CDR2 LQKENI. V dropped 2 bases and J dropped 0 bases, with 11 bases sitting between them. The sample comprised peripheral blood. The sequence derives from a woman aged 55-70 years with acute or convalescent COVID-19. The V gene is TRBV18, the J gene TRBJ2-1; no definite D call. Written as DNA, the CDR3 is TGTGCCAGCTCACCAAGCGACCCCAGCTCCTACAATGAGCAGTTCTTC. Its protein is CASSPSDPSSYNEQFF.